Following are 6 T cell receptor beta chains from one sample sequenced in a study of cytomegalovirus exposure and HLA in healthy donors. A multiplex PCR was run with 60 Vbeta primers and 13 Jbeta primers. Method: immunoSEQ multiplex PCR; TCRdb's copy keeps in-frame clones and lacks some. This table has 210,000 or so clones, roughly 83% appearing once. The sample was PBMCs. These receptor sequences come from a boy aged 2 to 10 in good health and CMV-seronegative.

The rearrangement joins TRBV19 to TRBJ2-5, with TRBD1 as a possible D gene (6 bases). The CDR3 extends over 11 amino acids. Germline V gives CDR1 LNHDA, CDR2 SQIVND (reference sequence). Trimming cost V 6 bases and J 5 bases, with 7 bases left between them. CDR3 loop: CASRGAETQYF. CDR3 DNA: TGTGCCAGTAGGGGGGCGGAGACCCAGTACTTC.

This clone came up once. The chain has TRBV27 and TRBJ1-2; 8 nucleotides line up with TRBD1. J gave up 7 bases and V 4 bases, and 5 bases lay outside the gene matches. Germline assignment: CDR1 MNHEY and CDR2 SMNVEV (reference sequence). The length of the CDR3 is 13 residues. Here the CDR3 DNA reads TGTGCCAGCAGTTGGCCAGGGGGCAGTGGCTACACCTTC. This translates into CASSWPGGSGYTF.

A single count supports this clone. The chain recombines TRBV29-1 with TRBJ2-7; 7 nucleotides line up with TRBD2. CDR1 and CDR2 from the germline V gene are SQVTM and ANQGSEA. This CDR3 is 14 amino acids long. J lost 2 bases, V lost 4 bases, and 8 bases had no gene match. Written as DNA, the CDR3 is TGCAGCGTTGGAGGGGAGCGGGATGCCTACGAGCAGTACTTC. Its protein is CSVGGERDAYEQYF.

The CDR3 loop reads CASSYVRSSYEQYF. CDR3 DNA: TGTGCCAGCAGTTACGTCAGGTCCTCCTACGAGCAGTACTTC. V is TRBV6-5 and J is TRBJ2-7; D is unclear. This CDR3 spans 14 amino acids. The V end was cut by 2 bases, the J end by 0 bases, with 8 bases between. In germline, CDR1 is MNHEY, CDR2 SVGAGI.

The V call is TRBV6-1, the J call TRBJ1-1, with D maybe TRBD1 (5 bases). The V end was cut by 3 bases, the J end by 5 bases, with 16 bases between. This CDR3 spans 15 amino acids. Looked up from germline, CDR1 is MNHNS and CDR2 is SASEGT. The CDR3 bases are TGTGCCAGCAGTGATGGCGGGGGTGGTTGGACTGAAGCTTTCTTT. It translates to CASSDGGGGWTEAFF.

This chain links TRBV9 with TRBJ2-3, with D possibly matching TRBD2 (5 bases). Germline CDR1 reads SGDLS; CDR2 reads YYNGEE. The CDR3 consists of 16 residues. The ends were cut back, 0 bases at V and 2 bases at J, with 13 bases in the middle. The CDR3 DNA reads TGTGCCAGCAGCGTAGTTCCGGGATCCTCCACAGATACGCAGTATTTT. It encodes CASSVVPGSSTDTQYF.